This passage covers 26 T cell receptor beta chains from one sample sequenced in a study of blood T cell repertoires in COVID-19. Method: immunoSEQ multiplex PCR; TCRdb's copy keeps in-frame clones and lacks some. The data show fewer than 250,000 clones, roughly 80% seen once. Sample: peripheral blood. Receptor source: a woman between 35 and 50 years old with active or convalescent COVID-19.

J is TRBJ1-2 and V is TRBV7-9, with 8 bases fitting TRBD1. Germline V gives CDR1 SEHNR, CDR2 FQNEAQ (reference sequence). J gave up 4 bases and V 4 bases, and 8 bases lay outside the gene matches. CDR3 length: 15 residues. The CDR3 nucleotides are TGTGCCAGCAGCTGGGGGACAGGCGCCCCCTATGGCTACACCTTC. This sequence encodes CASSWGTGAPYGYTF.

The V gene is TRBV9, the J gene TRBJ1-2; perhaps TRBD1 as D (5 bases). The germline V and J ends were trimmed by 4 bases and 3 bases, with 13 bases remaining between them. The CDR3 is 14 residues long. CDR1 SGDLS and CDR2 YYNGEE come from the germline V gene. DNA for the CDR3: TGTGCCAGCAGCACCCGGGAGGGACACTATGGCTACACCTTC. It specifies CASSTREGHYGYTF.

The J gene is TRBJ2-5, the V gene TRBV7-9; D unresolved. CDR1 and CDR2 (germline): SEHNR, FQNEAQ (reference sequence). V lost 1 base to trimming and J lost 2 bases, with 8 bases between them. The CDR3 totals 14 residues. Here the CDR3 reads CASSLDGSQETQYF. CDR3 nucleotide sequence: TGTGCCAGCAGCTTAGATGGCTCACAAGAGACCCAGTACTTC.

The chain joins TRBV6-1 to TRBJ1-5, with unresolved D. Germline CDR1 MNHNS, CDR2 SASEGT. V was cut by 1 base and J by 7 bases, with 11 bases left in between. This CDR3 has 14 amino acids. The CDR3 region has the DNA TGTGCCAGCAGTGAAGGTGGAGGGTACCAGCCCCAGCATTTT. Its protein product is CASSEGGGYQPQHF.

This clone has a single count. This rearrangement joins TRBV5-1 to TRBJ2-5; TRBD1 matches at 11 bases. Germline CDR1 and CDR2: SGHRS and YFSETQ. The V gene end was trimmed by 1 base and the J gene end by 2 bases; junction bases not matched to a gene: 7. The CDR3 sequence is 17 residues long. This CDR3 is CASSLIRTGGYQETQYF. In DNA form, the CDR3 reads TGCGCCAGCAGCTTGATTCGGACAGGGGGCTATCAAGAGACCCAGTACTTC.

This clone turned up a few times. The V call is TRBV4-3, the J call TRBJ2-3; the D gene is possibly TRBD2 (6 bases). This CDR3 has 15 amino acids. CDR1 LGHNA and CDR2 YSLEER come from the germline V gene. V lost 1 base, J lost 2 bases, and 10 bases lay in between. CDR3 in DNA: TGCGCCAGCAGCCAAGGAAGGAGGGACACAGATACGCAGTATTTT. This translates into CASSQGRRDTDTQYF.

This chain links TRBV6-1 with TRBJ2-2, with 14 positions matching TRBD2. The CDR3 contains 17 residues. CDR1 and CDR2 (germline): MNHNS, SASEGT. Losses at the gene ends were 3 bases for V and 0 bases for J; bases not matched to a gene: 0. The DNA for the CDR3 is TGTGCCAGCAGTGAGACTAGCGGGGGGGCGAACACCGGGGAGCTGTTTTTT. It specifies CASSETSGGANTGELFF.

The CDR3 bases are TGTGCCAGCAGTCACGGGACTCCTTATCGAATTAGCTCTGGGGCCAACGTCCTGACTTTC. This gives the protein CASSHGTPYRISSGANVLTF. The chain recombines TRBV6-6 with TRBJ2-6; D may be TRBD2 (6 bases). CDR1 and CDR2 from the germline V gene are MNHNY and SVGAGI (reference sequence). The CDR3 loop spans 20 amino acids. V lost 5 bases to trimming and J lost 0 bases, with 23 bases between them.

The J gene is TRBJ2-7, the V gene TRBV6-5, with 8 positions matching TRBD1. The CDR3 has 14 residues. Germline CDR1 MNHEY, CDR2 SVGAGI. Unmatched junction bases numbered 7, after V lost 6 bases and J lost 3 bases. The CDR3 loop is CASRLGQGVYEQYF. The CDR3 DNA is TGTGCCAGCAGGCTAGGACAGGGAGTCTACGAGCAGTACTTC.

This clone was observed once. V gene TRBV14 combines with J gene TRBJ2-7; tentative D call: TRBD1 (5 bases). The CDR3 runs to 15 residues. V was trimmed by 0 bases and J by 2 bases, leaving 11 bases between them. CDR1 SGHDN and CDR2 FVKESK come from the germline V gene. As DNA, the CDR3 is TGTGCCAGCAGCCAAGAAACCAGGGCTACCTACGAGCAGTACTTC. Its protein is CASSQETRATYEQYF.

The V and J genes are TRBV19 and TRBJ2-3; TRBD2 aligns across 14 bases. Germline V CDR1 and CDR2: LNHDA, SQIVND (reference sequence). J was trimmed by 0 bases and V by 7 bases; bases with no gene match: 6. CDR3 length equals 17 residues. CDR3 amino acids: CASKRTSGRSSTDTQYF. CDR3 in DNA: TGTGCCAGTAAGCGGACTAGCGGGAGGTCTAGCACAGATACGCAGTATTTT.

The CDR3, as DNA: TGTGCCAGCAGCTGGTCCGGGACAGACTATACCTACGAGCAGTACTTC. Its translation: CASSWSGTDYTYEQYF. This chain joins TRBV7-9 and TRBJ2-7, with 7 bases lining up with TRBD1. CDR1 is SEHNR, CDR2 FQNEAQ, per germline (reference sequence). With V trimmed by 4 bases and J by 2 bases, 11 bases remained unmatched. This CDR3 has 16 residues.

The J gene is TRBJ1-5, the V gene TRBV12-3 or TRBV12-4; no reliable D call. Trimming took off 3 bases at V and 7 bases at J, with 10 bases between the two ends. The CDR3 is 13 amino acids. The CDR3 sequence is CASSFAANQPQHF. The CDR3, as DNA: TGTGCCAGCAGTTTCGCGGCCAACCAGCCCCAGCATTTT.

The chain links TRBV11-2 to TRBJ2-3, with 10 bases fitting TRBD2. The CDR3 extends over 17 amino acids. The J segment lost 5 bases and the V segment lost 4 bases, leaving 12 bases of the junction unmatched. Germline V lookup: CDR1 SGHAT, CDR2 FQNNGV. CDR3 sequence reads: CASSSTLVSSGGDTQYF. CDR3 nucleotides: TGTGCCAGCAGCTCCACATTAGTTTCTAGCGGGGGAGATACGCAGTATTTT.

This chain connects TRBV25-1 to TRBJ2-3; D possibly corresponds to TRBD2 (7 bases). This CDR3 spans 17 amino acids. CDR1 is MGHDK and CDR2 is SYGVNS in the germline V gene. The V and J ends lost 5 bases and 2 bases respectively, with 20 bases between them. The CDR3 here is CASSNRTTGTNTDTQYF. The CDR3 coding sequence is TGTGCCAGCAGTAACAGGACCACAGGGACTAACACAGATACGCAGTATTTT.

The chain is built from TRBV7-8 and TRBJ1-1; a possible D gene is TRBD1 (5 bases). Trimming took 5 bases from V and 0 from J, leaving 13 bases between them. Germline CDR1 reads SGHVS; CDR2 reads FQNEAQ. The CDR3 covers 15 residues. As DNA, the CDR3 is TGTGCCAGCAGCCCCCAGGGAATGATGAACACTGAAGCTTTCTTT. Translated, it gives CASSPQGMMNTEAFF.

V usage is TRBV2 and J usage is TRBJ2-1, with D perhaps matching TRBD2 (6 bases). CDR1 and CDR2 (germline): SNHLY, FYNNEI. V was cut by 8 bases and J by 3 bases, with 17 bases left in between. This CDR3 is 15 amino acids long. The CDR3 DNA sequence: TGTGCCAGCGGGGCAGAAGGACTAATCTACAATGAGCAGTTCTTC. This encodes CASGAEGLIYNEQFF.

This clone was picked up a small number of times. At one end the junction does not follow the germline gene, possibly because of a read error. The rearrangement joins TRBV7-7 to TRBJ2-1; D is possibly TRBD2 (5 bases). Germline values: CDR1 SSHAT, CDR2 FNYEAQ (reference sequence). The CDR3 contains 13 residues. In DNA form, the CDR3 reads TGTGCTAGCAGCATGGACTTTTACAATGAGCAGTTCTTC. The encoded protein is CASSMDFYNEQFF.

The rearrangement links TRBV11-3 to TRBJ1-2, with D uncertain. V was pared by 4 bases and J by 7 bases, with 13 bases between. The CDR3 is 13 amino acids. The germline V gene has CDR1 SGHNT and CDR2 YENEEA. The DNA of the CDR3 is TGTGCCAGCAGCTCCCTCAGATCTCCTGGCTACACCTTC. This codes for CASSSLRSPGYTF.

This CDR3 reads CASSPHTGGNQPQHF. The DNA of the CDR3 is TGTGCCAGCAGCCCCCATACAGGGGGCAATCAGCCCCAGCATTTT. The chain is built from TRBV27 and TRBJ1-5; 7 bases line up with TRBD1. The CDR3 is 15 amino acids. Germline V gene data show CDR1 as MNHEY and CDR2 as SMNVEV (reference sequence). The V segment lost 6 bases and the J segment 2 bases; nucleotides outside the gene matches: 7.

The genes are TRBV27 and TRBJ1-1; D gene ambiguous. Germline CDR1 MNHEY, CDR2 SMNVEV (reference sequence). CDR3 length equals 15 residues. V was cut by 6 bases and J by 1 base, with 15 bases left in between. The CDR3 DNA reads as TGTGCCAGCAGAAGATTCCAAGCGGGGAACACTGAAGCTTTCTTT. This translates into CASRRFQAGNTEAFF.

The chain links TRBV10-3 to TRBJ2-1; TRBD2 matches at 12 bases. The V segment lost 9 bases and the J segment 9 bases; nucleotides outside the gene matches: 3. The CDR3 spans 12 residues. Germline CDR1 is ENHRY and CDR2 is SYGVKD. The CDR3 coding sequence is TGTGCCATACAACTAGCGGGAGGTGAGCAGTTCTTC. Translation: CAIQLAGGEQFF.

The rearrangement links TRBV6-6 to TRBJ2-3; D is perhaps TRBD2 (5 bases). The V end was cut by 1 base, the J end by 2 bases, with 10 bases between. The CDR3 runs to 15 residues. Per germline, CDR1 MNHNY and CDR2 SVGAGI (reference sequence). The CDR3 protein is CASSYYTGFTDTQYF. As DNA, the CDR3 is TGTGCCAGCAGTTACTATACGGGGTTCACAGATACGCAGTATTTT.

This chain uses TRBV18 with TRBJ2-2; possibly TRBD2 for D (6 bases). The CDR3 contains 14 residues. V lost 7 bases and J lost 6, with 15 bases in between. From germline, CDR1 is KGHSH and CDR2 LQKENI. The CDR3 DNA reads as TGTGCCAGCTACCTCGGGGGAAGATCCGGGGAGCTGTTTTTT. This codes for CASYLGGRSGELFF.

The chain couples TRBV30 to TRBJ2-3; D not resolved. The CDR3 runs 13 residues. Deletions cut 2 bases from V and 1 base from J, with 7 bases between. From germline, CDR1 is GTSNPN and CDR2 SVGIG (reference sequence). The CDR3 nucleotides are TGTGCCTGGAGTCAGGCAGGCACAGATACGCAGTATTTT. Translated, it gives CAWSQAGTDTQYF.

This clone appeared a few times. The gene calls are TRBV27 and TRBJ2-2; D gene unclear. The CDR3 contains 15 residues. With 0 bases removed from V and 4 bases from J, the gap between germline ends came to 9 bases. The germline V gene encodes CDR1 MNHEY and CDR2 SMNVEV (reference sequence). The CDR3 sequence is CASSLSTRLTGELFF. The CDR3 DNA reads as TGTGCCAGCAGTTTATCGACTCGCCTCACCGGGGAGCTGTTTTTT.